This T cell receptor beta chain was documented in a study of graft-versus-host responses after intestinal transplantation. As regards this clone: The antigen is undetermined.

The table came from immunoSEQ multiplex PCR; TCRdb's copy has only in-frame clones and leaves some out. The profile shows nearly 95,000 clones, about 92% of them singletons. Findings and limits, study-wide: GvH clones turned up in recipient marrow; some had shown up first in ileum or blood. There was an association between peak levels of circulating GvH clones and early post-transplant HvG declines.

Germline V gene data show CDR1 as MNHEY and CDR2 as SMNVEV (reference sequence). V dropped 5 bases and J dropped 5 bases, with 10 bases sitting between them. The CDR3 extends over 14 amino acids. The TCR was taken from a human donor who received an intestinal transplant. This material consisted of unstimulated CD8+ T cells sorted from spleen or lymph node cells, taken before intestinal transplant. The V call is TRBV27, the J call TRBJ1-6, with D unresolved. CDR3 sequence reads: CASSQDGDNSPLHF. CDR3 nucleotides: TGTGCCAGCAGTCAAGACGGGGATAATTCACCCCTCCACTTT.